The present entry profiles one T cell receptor beta chain with its context. This clone was counted a few times. The antigen this receptor binds is unknown. There are no base qualities to consult, and no much larger clone falls within one base. A single peripheral blood draw of around 120 mL on average was collected from each donor into heparinised tubes. Naive, central memory, regulatory and stem cell-like memory CD4+ T cells were sorted on a BD FACSAria II using a panel including CD45RO, CCR7, CD25, CD127, CD95 and CD27. All sorted populations exceeded 98% purity. Right away, PBMCs were isolated by Lymphoprep density gradient centrifugation and were stained directly, with no culture step. So that batch effects would be minimized, each experiment stained and sorted samples in pairs, pairing one healthy donor with one patient. The entire amount of isolated RNA was reverse transcribed using the High Capacity cDNA Reverse Transcription Kit, so the sequenced TCRB transcripts were expressed ones. Deep immunoSEQ sequencing was applied to naive, central memory and regulatory T cell samples, giving an average of roughly 3.5 million total reads per sample. Sorted cells were lysed in RLT buffer and RNA was extracted with DNase-treated RNeasy Micro or Mini kits, depending on cell number. To prevent cross-contamination, each cell subset was processed individually, whereas patient and healthy donor samples were processed jointly. Using the immunoSEQ multiplex PCR, TCRB sequences were amplified from cDNA into 87-bp fragments spanning the CDR3 region. Amplicons were sequenced on the Illumina HiSeq platform. As for the original processing: PCR bias was computationally corrected using synthetic template baselines, reads within Hamming distance 2 were collapsed, and singletons that could not be merged were discarded. Reads were aligned against IMGT so that V, D and J genes, CDR3 length and insertions or deletions at six rearrangement sites could be assigned. Clonotype counts were normalized to sorted cell number within each subset before computing true diversity and Gini coefficients with the tcR R package. The overlap coefficient, calculated on TCRB nucleotide sequences, was used to quantify repertoire sharing. As a proxy for the pre-selection repertoire, out-of-frame TCRB sequences from naive cells were analyzed. TCRdb provides this immuneACCESS table in a form limited to in-frame rearrangements. Some clones are lacking; in checked studies, under half of them reflect an unresolved V gene, and why the rest are absent is not known. The V and J calls and clone size are taken from that table; D and trimming were inferred from the DNA. The sample table shows 250,000 or so clones, and roughly 14% are seen once. About 0.019% of the sample belongs to the ten largest clones.

For this chain, trimming is 2 bases at the V end and 0 bases at the J end, and the number of junction bases without a gene match is 5. The germline V gene (reference sequence) gives CDR1 as GTSNPN and CDR2 as SVGIG. Including the terminal cysteine and phenylalanine, the CDR3 comprises 15 residues. The retained sequence is limited to the CDR3, 45 bases, with the frame set at the first base. This sample is part of a study of beta chain features in type 1 diabetes (dated by TCRdb to 2016 to 2019). About the investigation overall: Mean age, gender distribution, total cell number and subset yield were not different between patients and healthy donors. A total of around 100 million sorted cells were examined across all samples, and RNA yield correlated strongly with the number of cells per subset. In the study, TCRB repertoires of sorted circulating CD4+ T cell subsets from recently diagnosed type 1 diabetes patients were compared with those of matched healthy donors. Naive and central memory subsets were obtained from all 28 donors, but regulatory and stem cell-like memory subsets were isolated from only 8 patients and roughly 8 healthy donors. On the study overall, not on this receptor specifically: Fewer insertions and more nucleotide deletions at VDJ recombination sites were observed in patients with type 1 diabetes, implying thymic rearrangement abnormalities. Shorter templates might be favored by PCR, yet because patient and control samples were amplified and corrected together, any such skew would affect both groups equally. Because cDNA was sequenced instead of genomic DNA, activated cells with high expression could be over-represented, although the groups did not differ in activation or CD3 levels. HLA sub-analyses involved small numbers of individuals, so any influence of HLA type on TCRB rearrangement remained unresolved. Naive, central memory and regulatory TCRB repertoires appeared more similar among patients than among healthy donors. Type 1 diabetes patients showed a moderate but significant shortening of TCRB CDR3 length in all four CD4+ subsets.

The sample comprised naive CD4+ T cells from blood. Read against the paper, the sample's cell subset or site label means: true naive CD4+ T cells. This TCR derives from a man aged 25-45 years with type 1 diabetes. The sequence joins TRBV30 to TRBJ1-1; 8 middle bases align to TRBD1. The sequenced DNA: TGTGCCTGGAGTCACGGGGACAGGATGAACACTGAAGCTTTCTTT. It codes for CAWSHGDRMNTEAFF.